Listed below are T cell receptor beta chains from one sample, sequenced in a study of cytomegalovirus exposure and HLA in healthy donors. TCRdb's table, derived via immunoSEQ multiplex PCR, lists solely in-frame clones and lacks some. The data contain over 150,000 clones, 70% to 90% of them singletons. Material: PBMCs. These receptors were collected from a woman aged 18-30 years in good health and CMV-seronegative. Both conserved end residues are part of each CDR3. Each record gives: CDR3 DNA, CDR3 protein, J gene, V gene, D gene, clone size. A D gene is named only where the DNA matches it firmly. Clone size is given for some rows only: seen once, a few or many times, or a class if the clone is expanded.

CDR3nt: TGTGCCAGCAGCTTAGTTGGCAGTAGCAATCAGCCCCAGCATTTT; CDR3aa: CASSLVGSSNQPQHF; j_gene: TRBJ1-5; v_gene: TRBV7-9; d_gene: .; abundance: once
CDR3nt: TGTGCCAGCAGCTTTCAGGGTGGACCCTACGAGCAGTACTTC; CDR3aa: CASSFQGGPYEQYF; j_gene: TRBJ2-7; v_gene: TRBV5-4; d_gene: .; abundance: few
CDR3nt: TGTGCCAGCAGCTACGCGGGCGGGAGTACCTACGAGCAGTACTTC; CDR3aa: CASSYAGGSTYEQYF; j_gene: TRBJ2-7; v_gene: TRBV7-6; d_gene: TRBD2; abundance: .
CDR3nt: TGTGCCAGCAGCGCTCTGGTTACTAGCGGGGTTAGCACAGATACGCAGTATTTT; CDR3aa: CASSALVTSGVSTDTQYF; j_gene: TRBJ2-3; v_gene: TRBV9; d_gene: TRBD2; abundance: .
CDR3nt: TGCGCCAGCAGCCAAGGCACAGGGGTAAACTATGGCTACACCTTC; CDR3aa: CASSQGTGVNYGYTF; j_gene: TRBJ1-2; v_gene: TRBV4-1; d_gene: TRBD1; abundance: once
CDR3nt: TGTGCCAGTACCTCCAGGGGTAGCGCGCGAGCTTTCTTT; CDR3aa: CASTSRGSARAFF; j_gene: TRBJ1-1; v_gene: TRBV19; d_gene: .; abundance: .
CDR3nt: TGTGCCAGCAGCCCCGGACAGAACACCGGGGAGCTGTTTTTT; CDR3aa: CASSPGQNTGELFF; j_gene: TRBJ2-2; v_gene: TRBV7-9; d_gene: .; abundance: .
CDR3nt: TGTGCCAGCAGTGACCGGGACAGTTGGAACATAGCTAACTATGGCTACACCTTC; CDR3aa: CASSDRDSWNIANYGYTF; j_gene: TRBJ1-2; v_gene: TRBV6-1; d_gene: TRBD1; abundance: .
CDR3nt: TGTGCCAGCAGTGCTACTAGCGGGAGATGGTTAGAGACCCAGTACTTC; CDR3aa: CASSATSGRWLETQYF; j_gene: TRBJ2-5; v_gene: TRBV6-1; d_gene: TRBD2; abundance: once
CDR3nt: TGTGCCAGCAGTTGGGACAGGACCTCACCCCTCCACTTT; CDR3aa: CASSWDRTSPLHF; j_gene: TRBJ1-6; v_gene: TRBV27; d_gene: TRBD1; abundance: .
CDR3nt: TGCAGCATCAGACTAGCGGGGTCCTACGAGCAGTACTTC; CDR3aa: CSIRLAGSYEQYF; j_gene: TRBJ2-7; v_gene: TRBV29-1; d_gene: TRBD2; abundance: once
CDR3nt: TGTGCCAGCTCACCCCTCAGGGATGGGTACACTGAAGCTTTCTTT; CDR3aa: CASSPLRDGYTEAFF; j_gene: TRBJ1-1; v_gene: TRBV18; d_gene: .; abundance: .
CDR3nt: TGTGCCAGTAGTGCCTATTGGAGACAGGGTCGAGTCTATGGCTACACCTTC; CDR3aa: CASSAYWRQGRVYGYTF; j_gene: TRBJ1-2; v_gene: TRBV19; d_gene: TRBD1; abundance: once
CDR3nt: TGTGCCAGCAGGTGGGCCGGCGCTGGCGAGAAACTGTTTTTT; CDR3aa: CASRWAGAGEKLFF; j_gene: TRBJ1-4; v_gene: TRBV27; d_gene: .; abundance: .
CDR3nt: TGTGCCAGCAGTGGTAAAGAAGGACAGGGTCAAGGGAACACTGAAGCTTTCTTT; CDR3aa: CASSGKEGQGQGNTEAFF; j_gene: TRBJ1-1; v_gene: TRBV6-1; d_gene: TRBD1; abundance: .
CDR3nt: TGTGCCAGCAGGCAGGGGAGCACAGATACGCAGTATTTT; CDR3aa: CASRQGSTDTQYF; j_gene: TRBJ2-3; v_gene: TRBV11-3; d_gene: .; abundance: .
CDR3nt: TGCGCCAGCAGCCAAGAGGTGGCGGACAGGGCCTACGAGCAGTACTTC; CDR3aa: CASSQEVADRAYEQYF; j_gene: TRBJ2-7; v_gene: TRBV4-3; d_gene: TRBD1; abundance: .